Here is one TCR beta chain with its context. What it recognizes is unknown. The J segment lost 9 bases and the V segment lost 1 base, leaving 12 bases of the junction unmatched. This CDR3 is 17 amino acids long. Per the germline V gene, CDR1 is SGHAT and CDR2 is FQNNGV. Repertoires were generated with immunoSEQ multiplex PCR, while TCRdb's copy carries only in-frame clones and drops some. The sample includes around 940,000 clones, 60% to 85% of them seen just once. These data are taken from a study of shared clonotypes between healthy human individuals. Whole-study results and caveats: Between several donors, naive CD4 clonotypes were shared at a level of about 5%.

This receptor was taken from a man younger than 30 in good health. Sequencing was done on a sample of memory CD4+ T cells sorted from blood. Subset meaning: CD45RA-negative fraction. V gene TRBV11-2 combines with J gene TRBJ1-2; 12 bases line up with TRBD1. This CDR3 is CASSLGSPGTGGDSYTF. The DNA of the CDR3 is TGTGCCAGCAGCTTAGGAAGCCCGGGGACAGGGGGCGATAGCTACACCTTC.